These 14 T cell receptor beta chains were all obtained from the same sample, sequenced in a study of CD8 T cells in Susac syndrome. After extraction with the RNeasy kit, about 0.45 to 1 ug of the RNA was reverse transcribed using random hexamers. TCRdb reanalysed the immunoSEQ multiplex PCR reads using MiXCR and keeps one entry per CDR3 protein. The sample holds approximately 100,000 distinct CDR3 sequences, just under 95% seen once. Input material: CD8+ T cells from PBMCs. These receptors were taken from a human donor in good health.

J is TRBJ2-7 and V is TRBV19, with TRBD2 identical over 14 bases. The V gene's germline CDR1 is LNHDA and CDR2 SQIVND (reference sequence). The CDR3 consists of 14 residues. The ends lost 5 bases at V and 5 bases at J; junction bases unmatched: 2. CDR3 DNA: TGTGCCAGTAGTGGACTAGCGGGAGGTGACGAGCAGTACTTC. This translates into CASSGLAGGDEQYF.

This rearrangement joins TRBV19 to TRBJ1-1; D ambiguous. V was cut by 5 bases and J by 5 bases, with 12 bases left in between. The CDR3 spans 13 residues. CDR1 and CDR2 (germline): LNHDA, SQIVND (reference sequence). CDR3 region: CASSRIRETEAFF. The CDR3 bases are TGTGCCAGTAGTCGTATAAGGGAGACTGAAGCTTTCTTT.

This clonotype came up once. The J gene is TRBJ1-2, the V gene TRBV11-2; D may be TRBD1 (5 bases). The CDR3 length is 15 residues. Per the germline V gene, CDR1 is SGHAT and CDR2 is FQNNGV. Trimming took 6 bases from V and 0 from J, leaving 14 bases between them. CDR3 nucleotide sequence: TGTGCCAGCAGGCACGGCGCGGGACCTAACTATGGCTACACCTTC. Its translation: CASRHGAGPNYGYTF. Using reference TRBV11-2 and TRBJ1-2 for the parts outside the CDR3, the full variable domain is EAGVAQSPRYKIIEKRQSVAFWCNPISGHATLYWYQQILGQGPKLLIQFQNNGVVDDSQLPKDRFSAERLKGVDSTLKIQPAKLEDSAVYLCASRHGAGPNYGYTFGSGTRLTVV.

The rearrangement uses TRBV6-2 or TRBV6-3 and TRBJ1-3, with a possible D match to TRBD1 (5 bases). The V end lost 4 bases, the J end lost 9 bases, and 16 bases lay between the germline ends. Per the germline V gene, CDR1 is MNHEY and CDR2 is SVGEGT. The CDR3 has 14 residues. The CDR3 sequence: CASSSKGLGSTIYF. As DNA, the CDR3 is TGTGCCAGCAGTTCGAAGGGGCTTGGGAGCACCATATATTTT.

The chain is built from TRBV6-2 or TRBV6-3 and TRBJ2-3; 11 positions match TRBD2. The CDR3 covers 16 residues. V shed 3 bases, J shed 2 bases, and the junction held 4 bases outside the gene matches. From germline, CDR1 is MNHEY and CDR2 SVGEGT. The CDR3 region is CASSYFSGGVTDTQYF. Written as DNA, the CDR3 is TGTGCCAGCAGTTATTTTAGCGGGGGGGTCACAGATACGCAGTATTTT.

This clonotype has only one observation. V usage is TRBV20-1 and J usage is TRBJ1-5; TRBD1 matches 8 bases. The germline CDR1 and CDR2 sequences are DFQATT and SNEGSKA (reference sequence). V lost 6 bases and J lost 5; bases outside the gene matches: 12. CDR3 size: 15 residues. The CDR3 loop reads CSAVPGTGFDQPQHF. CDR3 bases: TGCAGTGCGGTCCCCGGGACAGGCTTCGATCAGCCCCAGCATTTT.

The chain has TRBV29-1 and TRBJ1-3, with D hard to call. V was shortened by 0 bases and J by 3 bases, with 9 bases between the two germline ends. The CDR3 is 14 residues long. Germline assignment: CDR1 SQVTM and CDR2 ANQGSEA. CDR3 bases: TGCAGCGTTGAAGAAAGACTGCGTGGAAACACCATATATTTT. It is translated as CSVEERLRGNTIYF. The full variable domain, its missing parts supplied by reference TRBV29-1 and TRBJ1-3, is SAVISQKPSRDICQRGTSLTIQCQVDSQVTMMFWYRQQPGQSLTLIATANQGSEATYESGFVIDKFPISRPNLTFSTLTVSNMSPEDSSIYLCSVEERLRGNTIYFGEGSWLTVV.

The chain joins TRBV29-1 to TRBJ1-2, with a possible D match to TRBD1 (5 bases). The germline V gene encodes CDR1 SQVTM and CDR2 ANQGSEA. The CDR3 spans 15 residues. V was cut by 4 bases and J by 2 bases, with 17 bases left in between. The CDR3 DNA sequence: TGCAGCGTTGTGGGGGGGAATTCGGAGAACTATGGCTACACCTTC. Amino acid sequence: CSVVGGNSENYGYTF.

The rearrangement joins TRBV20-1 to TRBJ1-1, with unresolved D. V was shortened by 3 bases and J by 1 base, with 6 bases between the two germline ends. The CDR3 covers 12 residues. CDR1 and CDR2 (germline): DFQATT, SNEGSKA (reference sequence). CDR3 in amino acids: CSASPPNTEAFF. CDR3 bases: TGCAGTGCTAGCCCTCCGAACACTGAAGCTTTCTTT.

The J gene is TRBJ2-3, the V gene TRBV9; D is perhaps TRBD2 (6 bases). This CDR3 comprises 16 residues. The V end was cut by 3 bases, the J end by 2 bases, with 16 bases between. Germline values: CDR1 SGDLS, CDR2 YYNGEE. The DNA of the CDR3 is TGTGCCAGCAGCGCGTGGTTTGCGGGGACCACAGATACGCAGTATTTT. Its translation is CASSAWFAGTTDTQYF.

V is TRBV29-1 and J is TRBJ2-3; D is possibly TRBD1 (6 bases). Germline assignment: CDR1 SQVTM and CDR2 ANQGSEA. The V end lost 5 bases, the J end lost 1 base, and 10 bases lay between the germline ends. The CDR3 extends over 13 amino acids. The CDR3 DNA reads TGCAGCGTTTTAGCAGGGGGCACAGATACGCAGTATTTT. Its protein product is CSVLAGGTDTQYF.

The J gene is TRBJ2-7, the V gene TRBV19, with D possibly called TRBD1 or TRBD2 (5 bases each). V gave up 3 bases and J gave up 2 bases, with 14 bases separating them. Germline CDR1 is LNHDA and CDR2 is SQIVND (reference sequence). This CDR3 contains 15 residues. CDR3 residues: CASSIGAEGAYEQYF. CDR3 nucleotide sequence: TGTGCCAGTAGTATCGGGGCTGAAGGCGCCTACGAGCAGTACTTC.

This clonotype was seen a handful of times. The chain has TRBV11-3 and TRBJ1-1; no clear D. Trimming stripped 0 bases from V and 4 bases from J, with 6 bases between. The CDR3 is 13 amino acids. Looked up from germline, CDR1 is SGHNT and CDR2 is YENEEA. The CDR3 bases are TGTGCCAGCAGCTTAGATCGGAGCACTGAAGCTTTCTTT. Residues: CASSLDRSTEAFF.

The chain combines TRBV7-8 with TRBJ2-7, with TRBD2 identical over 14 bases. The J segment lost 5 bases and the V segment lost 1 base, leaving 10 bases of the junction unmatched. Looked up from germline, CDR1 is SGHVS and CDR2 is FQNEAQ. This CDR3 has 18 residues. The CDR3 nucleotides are TGTGCCAGCAGCTTAGAGGCCACGGGACTAGCGGGAGACCACGAGCAGTACTTC. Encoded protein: CASSLEATGLAGDHEQYF.